A single T cell receptor beta chain is shown here with its context. This sample is drawn from a study of blood T cell dynamics during melanoma immunotherapy. Each bulk PBMC sample had 300 to 400 ng DNA loaded. The data were produced by immunoSEQ multiplex PCR, yet TCRdb's version contains in-frame clones alone and is incomplete. Among about 7,300 clones listed, 81% were seen once. Time point specified: week 3, after first cycle of checkpoint inhibitor. The clonotype was recovered from a human donor with melanoma. The specimen was blood, collected from a patient treated with checkpoint blockade.

This CDR3 reads CASSLQYNEQFF. CDR3 in DNA: TGTGCCAGCAGTTTACAGTACAATGAGCAGTTCTTC. The chain couples TRBV28 to TRBJ2-1; D ambiguous. Between the trimmed V and J ends, which lost 2 bases and 4 bases, there was a span of 3 bases. Germline V gene lookup returns CDR1 MDHEN and CDR2 SYDVKM. The CDR3 sequence is 12 residues long.